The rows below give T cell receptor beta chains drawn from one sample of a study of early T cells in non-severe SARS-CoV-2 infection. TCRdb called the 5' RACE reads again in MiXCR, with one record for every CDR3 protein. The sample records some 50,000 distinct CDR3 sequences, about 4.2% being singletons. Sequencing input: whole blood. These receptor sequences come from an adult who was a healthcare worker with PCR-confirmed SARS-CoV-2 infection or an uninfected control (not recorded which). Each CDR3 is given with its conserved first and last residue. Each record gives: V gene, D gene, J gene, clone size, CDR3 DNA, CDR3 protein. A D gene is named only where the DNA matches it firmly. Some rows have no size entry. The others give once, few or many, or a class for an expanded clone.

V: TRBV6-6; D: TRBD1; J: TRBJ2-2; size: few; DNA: TGTGCCAGCAGTATCACCGGGACAGGGAACACCGGGGAGCTGTTTTTT; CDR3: CASSITGTGNTGELFF
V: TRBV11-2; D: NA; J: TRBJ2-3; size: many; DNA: TGTGCCAGCAGTCCCTGGAGGGTGGGCGGAGACACAGATACGCAGTATTTT; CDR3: CASSPWRVGGDTDTQYF
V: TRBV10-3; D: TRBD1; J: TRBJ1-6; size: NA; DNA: TGTGCCATCAGTGAGGGGACAGGGATAAATAATTCACCCCTCCACTTT; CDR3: CAISEGTGINNSPLHF
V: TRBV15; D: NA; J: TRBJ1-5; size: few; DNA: TGTGCCACCAGCAGAGAAATGGGGCGGCCCCAGCATTTT; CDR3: CATSREMGRPQHF
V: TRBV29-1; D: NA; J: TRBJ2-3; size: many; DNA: TGCAGCGTTGATGTAGGGGATACGCAGTATTTT; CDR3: CSVDVGDTQYF
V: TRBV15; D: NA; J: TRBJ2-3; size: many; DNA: TGTGCCACCAACCGTCCAGGGGCAGATACGCAGTATTTT; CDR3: CATNRPGADTQYF
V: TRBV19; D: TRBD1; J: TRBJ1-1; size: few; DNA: TGTGCCAGTAGTACTCCGGGAACAGGGGACACTGAAGCTTTCTTT; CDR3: CASSTPGTGDTEAFF
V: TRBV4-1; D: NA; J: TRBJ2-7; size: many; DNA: TGCGCCAGCAGCCGAGGGCCGGACCCCCTCTACGAGCAGTACTTC; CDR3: CASSRGPDPLYEQYF
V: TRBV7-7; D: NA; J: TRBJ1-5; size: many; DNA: TGTGCCAGCAGCCCCATTCCGTTTAGCAATCAGCCCCAGCATTTT; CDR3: CASSPIPFSNQPQHF
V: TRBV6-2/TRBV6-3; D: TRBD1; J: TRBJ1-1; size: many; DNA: TGTGCCAGCACCGACGGGACAGGGGGCGCGAGGCCCCGTGAAGCTTTCTTT; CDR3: CASTDGTGGARPREAFF
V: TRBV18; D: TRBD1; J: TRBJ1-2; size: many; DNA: TGTGCCAGCTCACTAGCCAACGCGGGACAGGGGGCTTCTGGCTACACCTTC; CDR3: CASSLANAGQGASGYTF
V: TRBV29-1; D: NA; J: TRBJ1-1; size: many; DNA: TGCAGCGTGGAGACCACAGGGACTGAAGCTTTCTTT; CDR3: CSVETTGTEAFF
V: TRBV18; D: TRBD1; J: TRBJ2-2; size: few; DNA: TGTGCCAGCTCACTCAGGACAGGGATGAACACCGGGGAGCTGTTTTTT; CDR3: CASSLRTGMNTGELFF
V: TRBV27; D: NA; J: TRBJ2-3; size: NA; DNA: TGTGCCAGCAGTTTCGACCTGGGTGGGTTGGAAGATACGCGGTATTTT; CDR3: CASSFDLGGLEDTRYF
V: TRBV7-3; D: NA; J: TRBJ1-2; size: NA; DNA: TGTGCCAGCAGCTTATCCCCCAGACATCCCCAATTACTAAACTATGGCTACACCTTC; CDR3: CASSLSPRHPQLLNYGYTF
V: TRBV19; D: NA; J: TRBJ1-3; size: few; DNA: TGTGCCAGTAGTATAGATGGAGGGAGTCCTGGAAACACCATATATTTT; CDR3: CASSIDGGSPGNTIYF
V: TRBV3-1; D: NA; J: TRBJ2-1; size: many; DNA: TGTGCCAGCAGCCAAGAGGAACTCAATGAGCAGTTCTTC; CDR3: CASSQEELNEQFF
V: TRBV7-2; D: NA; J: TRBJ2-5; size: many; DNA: TGTGCCAGCAGCTCCCAGGGTCGGGAGACCCAGTACTTC; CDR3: CASSSQGRETQYF
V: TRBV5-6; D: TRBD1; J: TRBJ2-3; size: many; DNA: TGTGCCAGCAGTTACGGGACAGCCACAGATACGCAGTATTTT; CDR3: CASSYGTATDTQYF
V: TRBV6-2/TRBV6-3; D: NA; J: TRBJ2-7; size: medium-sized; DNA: TGTGCCAGCAGTCAAGGCAGGGCGCGCGAGCAGTACTTC; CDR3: CASSQGRAREQYF
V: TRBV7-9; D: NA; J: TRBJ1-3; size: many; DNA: TGTGCCAGCAGCTTAGCAGGGAGCTCTGAAAACACCATATATTTT; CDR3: CASSLAGSSENTIYF
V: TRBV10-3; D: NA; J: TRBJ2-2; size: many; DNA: TGTGCCATCAGTGGGGGACCGATGAACACCGGGGAGCTGTTTTTT; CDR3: CAISGGPMNTGELFF
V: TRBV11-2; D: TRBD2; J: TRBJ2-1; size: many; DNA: TGTGCCAGCAGCTTGGGCGGGGGAAGCTACAATGAGCAGTTCTTC; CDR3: CASSLGGGSYNEQFF
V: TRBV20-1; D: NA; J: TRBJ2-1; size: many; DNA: TGCAGTGCTAGAGCCCTCCTAGCTAACAATGAGCAGTTCTTC; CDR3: CSARALLANNEQFF
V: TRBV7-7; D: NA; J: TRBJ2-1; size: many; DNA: TGTGCCAGCAGCTTAACTGGCGCGGGGAGCTACAATGAGCAGTTCTTC; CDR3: CASSLTGAGSYNEQFF
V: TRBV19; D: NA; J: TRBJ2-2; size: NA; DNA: TGTGCCAGTAGTAGACTGGACGGGAACGGGGAGCTGTTTTTT; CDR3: CASSRLDGNGELFF
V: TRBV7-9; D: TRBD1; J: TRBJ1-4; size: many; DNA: TGTGCCAGCAGCGCCCGACAGGGCCTTAATGAAAAACTGTTTTTT; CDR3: CASSARQGLNEKLFF
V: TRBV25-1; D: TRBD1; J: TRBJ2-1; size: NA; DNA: TGTGCCAGCTCGAGGGAGGGGACAGGGAAGGATGAGCAGTTCTTC; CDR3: CASSREGTGKDEQFF
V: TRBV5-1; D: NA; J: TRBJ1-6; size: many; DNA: TGCGCCAGCAGCTTGGCCTTGGTGAGGTGGAATTCACCCCTCCACTTT; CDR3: CASSLALVRWNSPLHF
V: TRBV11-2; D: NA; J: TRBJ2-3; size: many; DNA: TGTGCCAGCAGCTTAACGGAGGAAGATACGCAGTATTTT; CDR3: CASSLTEEDTQYF
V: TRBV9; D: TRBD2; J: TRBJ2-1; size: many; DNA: TGTGCCAGCAGCCCCGGGACTACCTACAATGAGCAGTTCTTC; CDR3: CASSPGTTYNEQFF
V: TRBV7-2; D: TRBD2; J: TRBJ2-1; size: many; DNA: TGTGCCAGCAGCTTAAGGACTAGCGTAGCCTACAATGAGCAGTTCTTC; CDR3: CASSLRTSVAYNEQFF
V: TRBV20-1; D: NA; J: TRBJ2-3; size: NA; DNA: TGCAGTGCTGGATTAGGCATGGTCTCAGATACGCAGTATTTT; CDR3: CSAGLGMVSDTQYF
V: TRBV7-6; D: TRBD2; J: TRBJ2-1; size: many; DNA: TGTGCCAGCAGCTTATGGTCTAGCGGGAGCGGTGAGCAGTTCTTC; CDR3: CASSLWSSGSGEQFF
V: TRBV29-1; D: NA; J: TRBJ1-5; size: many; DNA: TGCAGCGTGACGACCGCAGGGGGCAATCAGCCCCAGCATTTT; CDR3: CSVTTAGGNQPQHF
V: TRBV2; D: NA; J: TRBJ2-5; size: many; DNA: TGTGCCAGCAGTGAAGGACGAAGGGCGGAGACCCAGTACTTC; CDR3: CASSEGRRAETQYF
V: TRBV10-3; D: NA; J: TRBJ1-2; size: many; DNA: TGTGCCATCAGTGAGACCGGGGCCGCGACTACGGGAGGCTACACCTTC; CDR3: CAISETGAATTGGYTF
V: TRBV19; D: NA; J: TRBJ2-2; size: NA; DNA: TGTGCCACTGCAACCGGGGTGGACACCGGGGAGCTGTTTTTT; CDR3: CATATGVDTGELFF
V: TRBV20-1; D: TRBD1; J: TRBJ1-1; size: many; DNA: TGCAGTGCCCAGGGGGGGCCGAACACTGAAGCTTTCTTT; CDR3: CSAQGGPNTEAFF
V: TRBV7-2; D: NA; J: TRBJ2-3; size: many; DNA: TGTGCCAGCAGCTTTAGGGGGAAGGGGACGGGGACAGATACGCAGTATTTT; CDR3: CASSFRGKGTGTDTQYF
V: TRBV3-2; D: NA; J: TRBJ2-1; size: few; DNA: TGTGCCAGCAGCCCTTTTAGGGGGCCGTCCTACAATGAGCAGTTCTTC; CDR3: CASSPFRGPSYNEQFF
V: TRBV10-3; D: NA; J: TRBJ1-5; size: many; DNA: TGTGCCATCAGTAAACAGGGTCCTCAGCCCCAGCATTTT; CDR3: CAISKQGPQPQHF
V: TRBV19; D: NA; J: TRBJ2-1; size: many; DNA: TGTGCCAGTAGTATAGACCGGACGAATGAGCAGTTCTTC; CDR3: CASSIDRTNEQFF
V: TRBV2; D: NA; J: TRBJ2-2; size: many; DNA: TGTGCCAGCAGTGGGCTAGCGACGACCGGGGAGCTGTTTTTT; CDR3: CASSGLATTGELFF
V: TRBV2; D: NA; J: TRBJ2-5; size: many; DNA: TGTGCCAGCAGTGGAGGCACCAACCAAGAGACCCAGTACTTC; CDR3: CASSGGTNQETQYF
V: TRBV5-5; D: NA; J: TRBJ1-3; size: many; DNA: TGTGCCAGCAGCCTGGACCGGATCTCTGGAAACACCATATATTTT; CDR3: CASSLDRISGNTIYF
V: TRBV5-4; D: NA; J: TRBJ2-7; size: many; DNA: TGTGCCAGCAGCTCCGGACTGGGGAGCGAGCAGTACTTC; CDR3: CASSSGLGSEQYF
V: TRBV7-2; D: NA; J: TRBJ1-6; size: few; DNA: TGTGCCAGCAGCTTATCCGGTCGCAGCGATTCACCCCTCCACTTT; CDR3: CASSLSGRSDSPLHF
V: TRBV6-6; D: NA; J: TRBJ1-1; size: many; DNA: TGTGCCAGCGTGAACCGAGGTGGTGTCGGATTGAACACTGAAGCTTTCTTT; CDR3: CASVNRGGVGLNTEAFF
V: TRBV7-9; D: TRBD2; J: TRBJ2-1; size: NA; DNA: TGTGCCAGCAGCCCCCCAGTAGCGGGGTCTTATGAGCAGTTCTTC; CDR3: CASSPPVAGSYEQFF
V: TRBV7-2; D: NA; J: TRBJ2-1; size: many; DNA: TGTGCCAGCAGCTCCCGACAGGAATACAATGAGCAGTTCTTC; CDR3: CASSSRQEYNEQFF
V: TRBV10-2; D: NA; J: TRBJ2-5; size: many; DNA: TGCGCCAGCTCAGACAGGCAAGAGACCCAGTACTTC; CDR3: CASSDRQETQYF
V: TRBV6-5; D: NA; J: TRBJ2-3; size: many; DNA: TGTGCCAGCAGTTACGGGGGAACCACAGATACGCAGTATTTT; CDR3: CASSYGGTTDTQYF
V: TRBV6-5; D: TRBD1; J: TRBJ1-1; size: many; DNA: TGTGCCAGCATGTACAGGGGCCGGAACACTGAAGCTTTCTTT; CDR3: CASMYRGRNTEAFF
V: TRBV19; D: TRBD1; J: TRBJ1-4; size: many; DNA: TGTGCCAGTAGCGGAGGGTCTCCGGGACAGAAGAATGAAAAACTGTTTTTT; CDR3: CASSGGSPGQKNEKLFF
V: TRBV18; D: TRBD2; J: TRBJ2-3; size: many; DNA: TGTGCCAGCTCACCAGCCGCTAGCGGAACAGATACGCAGTATTTT; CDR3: CASSPAASGTDTQYF
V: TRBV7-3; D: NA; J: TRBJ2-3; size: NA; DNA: TGTGCCAGCAGGTTGGCGATCACAGATACGCAGTATTTT; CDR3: CASRLAITDTQYF